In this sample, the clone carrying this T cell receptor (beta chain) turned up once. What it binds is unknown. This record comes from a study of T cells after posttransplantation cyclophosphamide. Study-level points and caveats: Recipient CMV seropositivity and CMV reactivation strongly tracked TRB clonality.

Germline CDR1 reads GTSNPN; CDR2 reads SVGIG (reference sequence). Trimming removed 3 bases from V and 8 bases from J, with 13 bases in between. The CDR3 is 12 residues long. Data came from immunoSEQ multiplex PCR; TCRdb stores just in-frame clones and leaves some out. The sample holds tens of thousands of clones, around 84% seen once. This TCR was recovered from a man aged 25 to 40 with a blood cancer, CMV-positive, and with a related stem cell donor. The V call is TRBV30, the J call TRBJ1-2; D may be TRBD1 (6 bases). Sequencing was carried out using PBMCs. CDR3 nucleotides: TGTGCCTGGAGCCGACAGGTGAACGGCTACACCTTC. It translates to CAWSRQVNGYTF. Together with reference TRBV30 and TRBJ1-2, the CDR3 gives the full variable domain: SQTIHQWPATLVQPVGSPLSLECTVEGTSNPNLYWYRQAAGRGLQLLFYSVGIGQISSEVPQNLSASRPQDRQFILSSKKLLLSDSGFYLCAWSRQVNGYTFGSGTRLTVV.